Each of the 19 T cell receptor beta chains below was sequenced from the same sample in a study of shared clonotypes between healthy human individuals. Here immunoSEQ multiplex PCR was the method, and the copy in TCRdb shows in-frame clones only, minus some. The sample carries about 2.4 million clones, over 85% recorded once. Source material: naive CD4+ T cells from PBMCs. Subset in this sample: CD45RA+ positively selected. These receptors were collected from a young man in good health. Some clones in this sample may be carry-over from other donors' samples.

This clone was found once. This rearrangement joins TRBV6-6 to TRBJ2-7; weak D call: TRBD2 (6 bases). The V end was cut by 5 bases, the J end by 6 bases, with 8 bases between. CDR1 and CDR2 from the germline V gene are MNHNY and SVGAGI (reference sequence). CDR3 length equals 11 residues. CDR3 sequence: CASSPSAEQYF. The DNA of the CDR3 is TGTGCCAGCAGTCCTAGCGCCGAGCAGTACTTC.

The chain joins TRBV9 to TRBJ1-2; 8 positions match TRBD1. The germline V gene encodes CDR1 SGDLS and CDR2 YYNGEE. V trimming: 0 bases; J trimming: 2 bases; junction bases outside the gene matches: 6. The CDR3 contains 16 residues. The CDR3 nucleotides read TGTGCCAGCAGCGTAGGTTGGGGACAGGAAAACTATGGCTACACCTTC. Protein product: CASSVGWGQENYGYTF.

The chain links TRBV11-2 to TRBJ2-1; 7 positions agree with TRBD1. The CDR3 consists of 14 residues. CDR1 is SGHAT, CDR2 FQNNGV, per germline. Trimming cost V 4 bases and J 8 bases; bases outside gene matches: 8. The CDR3 here is CASSSNRGWDEQFF. DNA of the CDR3: TGTGCCAGCAGCTCGAACAGGGGTTGGGATGAGCAGTTCTTC.

The chain combines TRBV11-1 with TRBJ1-2; possible D gene TRBD1, 5 bases. V dropped 2 bases and J dropped 2 bases, with 6 bases sitting between them. Germline-derived CDR1 and CDR2 are SGHAT and FQDESV (reference sequence). CDR3 length equals 13 residues. Here the CDR3 reads CASSLRQNYGYTF. In DNA form, the CDR3 reads TGTGCCAGCAGCTTAAGACAGAACTATGGCTACACCTTC.

This CDR3 reads CASSDDRGATGELFF. The CDR3 region has the DNA TGTGCCAGCAGTGATGACAGGGGGGCTACCGGGGAGCTGTTTTTT. The chain couples TRBV25-1 to TRBJ2-2, with 9 bases matching TRBD1. The CDR3 is made up of 15 amino acids. Unmatched junction bases numbered 4, after V lost 3 bases and J lost 5 bases. Germline V lookup: CDR1 MGHDK, CDR2 SYGVNS.

The rearrangement joins TRBV7-2 to TRBJ2-7, with 8 bases identical to TRBD1. Per the germline V gene, CDR1 is SGHTA and CDR2 is FQGNSA. The CDR3 extends over 16 amino acids. With 5 bases clipped from V and 6 bases from J, the junction kept 15 bases outside the gene matches. The CDR3: CASSPGGHRYLSEQYF. CDR3 nucleotide sequence: TGTGCCAGCAGCCCAGGGGGCCACAGGTACCTCTCCGAGCAGTACTTC. The full variable domain, its missing parts supplied by reference TRBV7-2 and TRBJ2-7, is GAGVSQSPSNKVTEKGKDVELRCDPISGHTALYWYRQSLGQGLEFLIYFQGNSAPDKSGLPSDRFSAERTGGSVSTLTIQRTQQEDSAVYLCASSPGGHRYLSEQYFGPGTRLTVT.

The chain recombines TRBV19 with TRBJ2-2, with D hard to call. The CDR3 consists of 17 residues. V gave up 2 bases and J gave up 1 base, with 14 bases separating them. Germline-derived CDR1 and CDR2 are LNHDA and SQIVND (reference sequence). The CDR3 is CASSIWATTVNTGELFF. DNA for the CDR3: TGTGCCAGTAGTATATGGGCGACAACCGTGAACACCGGGGAGCTGTTTTTT.

On this clone: One end of the junction is discordant with germline, which a read error may explain. The chain joins TRBV7-2 to TRBJ1-3, with D possibly being TRBD1 (5 bases). This CDR3 has 14 amino acids. CDR1 and CDR2 from the germline V gene are SGHTA and FQGNSA. The CDR3 sequence is CVSSLSRAGNTIYF. For the CDR3, the DNA is TGTGTCAGCAGCTTATCCAGGGCTGGAAACACCATATATTTT.

V gene TRBV18 combines with J gene TRBJ2-5; TRBD1 matches at 9 bases. The V segment lost 6 bases and the J segment 4 bases; nucleotides outside the gene matches: 9. The germline gives CDR1 KGHSH, CDR2 LQKENI. The CDR3 is 15 residues long. CDR3 loop: CASSPGQGVVETQYF. CDR3 DNA sequence: TGTGCCAGCTCGCCGGGACAGGGAGTGGTAGAGACCCAGTACTTC.

This chain links TRBV5-1 with TRBJ2-5; TRBD2 matches at 9 bases. The V and J ends lost 4 bases and 6 bases, in that order; junction bases with no gene match: 4. Per germline, CDR1 SGHRS and CDR2 YFSETQ. The CDR3 sequence is 13 residues long. CDR3 nucleotides: TGCGCCAGCAGCGATGGACTAGCGCAGACCCAGTACTTC. Its protein is CASSDGLAQTQYF.

The V call is TRBV9, the J call TRBJ2-7, with TRBD1 matching over 7 bases. This CDR3 has 14 residues. V shed 3 bases and J 0 bases; nucleotides not matched to a gene: 3. Germline V gene data show CDR1 as SGDLS and CDR2 as YYNGEE. DNA of the CDR3: TGTGCCAGCAGCGGAACAGGGGACTCCTACGAGCAGTACTTC. Its translation is CASSGTGDSYEQYF. Complete variable domain (other parts from reference TRBV9 and TRBJ2-7): DSGVTQTPKHLITATGQRVTLRCSPRSGDLSVYWYQQSLDQGLQFLIQYYNGEERAKGNILERFSAQQFPDLHSELNLSSLELGDSALYFCASSGTGDSYEQYFGPGTRLTVT.

V usage is TRBV19 and J usage is TRBJ2-2; D is possibly TRBD2 (6 bases). The CDR3 loop spans 15 amino acids. Germline V gene lookup returns CDR1 LNHDA and CDR2 SQIVND (reference sequence). With 4 bases removed from V and 5 bases from J, the gap between germline ends came to 14 bases. The CDR3 sequence is CASSTGGDGTGELFF. CDR3 coding DNA: TGTGCCAGTAGTACCGGGGGAGATGGAACCGGGGAGCTGTTTTTT.

This sequence joins TRBV6-5 and TRBJ1-4; D gene unclear. Germline lookup yields CDR1 MNHEY and CDR2 SVGAGI. This CDR3 region has 16 residues. V was clipped by 0 bases and J by 13 bases, with 21 bases between them. The CDR3 sequence is CASSYSFSGSQSSLFF. The DNA of the CDR3 is TGTGCCAGCAGTTACTCGTTTTCTGGATCCCAATCTTCACTGTTTTTT.

This chain connects TRBV11-3 to TRBJ2-1, with 11 positions matching TRBD1. The germline gives CDR1 SGHNT, CDR2 YENEEA. V lost 1 base, J lost 7 bases, and 6 bases stayed unmatched. The length of the CDR3 is 16 residues. The DNA of the CDR3 is TGTGCCAGCAGCTTAGGTCCCGGGACAGGGGGTAATGAGCAGTTCTTC. Protein sequence: CASSLGPGTGGNEQFF.

This CDR3 is CASSPPYPDTGELFF. CDR3 coding DNA: TGCGCCAGCAGCCCCCCATATCCAGACACCGGGGAGCTGTTTTTT. The chain uses TRBV5-1 and TRBJ2-2; unclear D gene. The CDR3 runs 15 residues. The V end lost 4 bases, the J end lost 3 bases, and 13 bases lay between the germline ends. Germline CDR1 and CDR2: SGHRS and YFSETQ.

Remarks on this clone: Other DNA variants within this sample encode the same CDR3. Written as DNA, the CDR3 is TGCGCCAGCAGCTTGGCGCCGGGAGCCCCCTACGAGCAGTACTTC. This sequence encodes CASSLAPGAPYEQYF. The chain recombines TRBV5-1 with TRBJ2-7, with D perhaps TRBD2 (6 bases). Deletions cut 0 bases from V and 2 bases from J, with 12 bases between. The CDR3 length is 15 residues. CDR1 and CDR2 (germline): SGHRS, YFSETQ.

The chain couples TRBV27 to TRBJ2-6, with a tentative D call TRBD2 (7 bases). Germline V gene data show CDR1 as MNHEY and CDR2 as SMNVEV (reference sequence). Trimming left V 4 bases short and J 0 bases short, with 16 bases between. This CDR3 region has 18 residues. CDR3 region: CASSSPRGANSGANVLTF. The CDR3 nucleotides read TGTGCCAGCAGTTCGCCCCGGGGGGCCAACTCTGGGGCCAACGTCCTGACTTTC. The full variable domain, with the rest looked up from reference TRBV27 and TRBJ2-6, is EAQVTQNPRYLITVTGKKLTVTCSQNMNHEYMSWYRQDPGLGLRQIYYSMNVEVTDKGDVPEGYKVSRKEKRNFPLILESPSPNQTSLYFCASSSPRGANSGANVLTFGAGSRLTVL.

CDR3 nucleotide sequence: TGCGCCAGCAGTGATTCCCTAGCGCGAGCCTACGAGCAGTACTTC. Amino acids: CASSDSLARAYEQYF. This chain uses TRBV10-2 with TRBJ2-7; D might be TRBD2 (6 bases). Per germline, CDR1 WSHSY and CDR2 SAAADI. Deletions cut 3 bases from V and 2 bases from J, with 14 bases between. The CDR3 totals 15 residues.

The chain couples TRBV5-1 to TRBJ2-3; D is perhaps TRBD2 (5 bases). The CDR3 consists of 15 residues. V was trimmed by 2 bases and J by 4 bases, leaving 14 bases between them. Germline V gene sequence: CDR1 SGHRS, CDR2 YFSETQ. CDR3 protein: CASSLVDGIADTQYF. Here the CDR3 DNA reads TGCGCCAGCAGCTTAGTAGACGGGATCGCAGATACGCAGTATTTT.